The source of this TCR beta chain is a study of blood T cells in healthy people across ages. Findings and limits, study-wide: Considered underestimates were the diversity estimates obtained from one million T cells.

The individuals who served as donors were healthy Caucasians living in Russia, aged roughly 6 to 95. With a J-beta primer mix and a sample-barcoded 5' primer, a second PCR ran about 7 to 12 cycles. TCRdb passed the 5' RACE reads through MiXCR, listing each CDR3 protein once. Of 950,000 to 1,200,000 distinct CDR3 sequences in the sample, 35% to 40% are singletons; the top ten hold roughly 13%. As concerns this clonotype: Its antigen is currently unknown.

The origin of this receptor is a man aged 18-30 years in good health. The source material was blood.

The CDR3 nucleotides are TGCAGTGCTAGTTGGGTTAGCAATCAGCCCCAGCATTTT. Its protein is CSASWVSNQPQHF. V and J are TRBV20-1 and TRBJ1-5, with D unclear. V was pared by 3 bases and J by 0 bases, with 6 bases between. Germline assignment: CDR1 DFQATT and CDR2 SNEGSKA (reference sequence). CDR3 length: 13 amino acids.